This is a list of T cell receptor beta chains from one sample in a study of blood T cell repertoires in COVID-19. TCRdb's table, derived via immunoSEQ multiplex PCR, lists solely in-frame clones and lacks some. The data hold around 220,000 clones, with roughly 87% observed a single time. Sequenced sample: PBMCs or T cells enriched from blood (not recorded which). The source is a woman aged 30 to 39 with acute COVID-19. Each CDR3 is given with its conserved first and last residue. A D gene is named only where the DNA matches it firmly. The listing skips clone size in some rows; elsewhere it reads once, few, many or a size class.

J gene,V gene,D gene,clone size,CDR3 DNA,CDR3 protein
TRBJ2-7,TRBV14,NA,NA,TGTGCCAGCAGCCAGGCGACTAGTCTTTCCTACGAGCAGTACTTC,CASSQATSLSYEQYF
TRBJ2-3,TRBV4-3,TRBD2,NA,TGCGCCAGCAGCCTATGGGGACTAGCGGGAGATACGCAGTATTTT,CASSLWGLAGDTQYF
TRBJ2-7,TRBV9,TRBD1,NA,TGTGCCAGCAGCGTAGCTGGGACAGGGGATTACGAGCAGTACTTC,CASSVAGTGDYEQYF
TRBJ1-2,TRBV2,TRBD1,NA,TGTGCCAGCAGCCGACAGGGGCCTCGATATGGCTACACCTTC,CASSRQGPRYGYTF
TRBJ2-1,TRBV28,TRBD2,NA,TGTGCCAGCAGTTCGCCGGGACTAGCGTATGAGCAGTTCTTC,CASSSPGLAYEQFF
TRBJ1-5,TRBV16,NA,NA,TGTGCCAGCAGCCAGCGAGATCAGCCCCAGCATTTT,CASSQRDQPQHF
TRBJ1-1,TRBV28,TRBD1,NA,TGTGCCAGCACCACAGGGGTGAGACAAGCTTTCTTT,CASTTGVRQAFF
TRBJ2-7,TRBV2,TRBD1,NA,TGTGCCAGCTGCCAGGGGGCAATATGGTCCTACGAGCAGTACTTC,CASCQGAIWSYEQYF
TRBJ1-1,TRBV6-5,NA,NA,TGTGCCAGCAGTTACCCCGCAGCTGAAGCTTTCTTT,CASSYPAAEAFF
TRBJ2-5,TRBV7-8,TRBD2,NA,TGTGCCAGCAGCTTAGTAGCGGGGATGGGGACCCAGTACTTC,CASSLVAGMGTQYF
TRBJ1-2,TRBV28,NA,NA,TGTGCCAGCAGTTTAAGGGCAGGGACTATCTATGGCTACACCTTC,CASSLRAGTIYGYTF
TRBJ2-7,TRBV14,NA,few,TGTGCCAGCAGCCGGAGGCGGGCTAACTCCTACGAGCAGTACTTC,CASSRRRANSYEQYF
TRBJ1-3,TRBV6-2/TRBV6-3,NA,NA,TGTGCCAGCAGCCCTCTATCGGACGGGGGGTTTGGCGGCACCATATATTTT,CASSPLSDGGFGGTIYF
TRBJ1-4,TRBV7-9,TRBD1,NA,TGTGCCAGCAGCCCCAACCCGGCAGGGGGTTTTGAAAAACTGTTTTTT,CASSPNPAGGFEKLFF
TRBJ1-5,TRBV19,NA,once,TGTGCCAGTACCCCGTCGGTAAATAGCAATCAGCCCCAGCATTTT,CASTPSVNSNQPQHF
TRBJ1-2,TRBV18,NA,NA,TGTGCCAGCTCACCAGGGGCAGAGGTTGGCTACACCTTC,CASSPGAEVGYTF
TRBJ2-3,TRBV7-8,TRBD1,NA,TGTGCCAGCAGCTCGAGGACAGGAGGAGATACGCAGTATTTT,CASSSRTGGDTQYF
TRBJ1-3,TRBV14,NA,NA,TGTGCCAGCAGCAGAGAGCAGGTCACATCCACCATATATTTT,CASSREQVTSTIYF
TRBJ2-1,TRBV18,TRBD2,NA,TGTGCCAGCTCACCATCGGTAGCGGGAGGTTACAATGAGCAGTTCTTC,CASSPSVAGGYNEQFF
TRBJ2-7,TRBV4-1,TRBD1,NA,TGCGCCAGCACCTTATCGGACAGGGGAGGCGAGCAGTACTTC,CASTLSDRGGEQYF
TRBJ2-7,TRBV3-1/TRBV3-2,TRBD2,NA,TGTGCCAGCAGCCAAGATCCTTTGGCGGGGGGGCCCTACGAGCAGTACTTC,CASSQDPLAGGPYEQYF
TRBJ1-1,TRBV5-1,TRBD1,NA,TGCGCCAGCGCCCGGGACAGCAACACTGAAGCTTTCTTT,CASARDSNTEAFF
TRBJ1-6,TRBV3-1/TRBV3-2,NA,NA,TGTGCCAGCAGCCAAGATCAGGCAGTTGCACCCCTCCACTTT,CASSQDQAVAPLHF
TRBJ2-4,TRBV2,TRBD1,once,TGTGCCAGCAGTGATACTGACAGGGTCAGCATTCAGTACTTC,CASSDTDRVSIQYF
TRBJ1-1,TRBV11-3,NA,NA,TGTGCCAGCAGCTTAAGACAGGACAGATACACTGAAGCTTTCTTT,CASSLRQDRYTEAFF
TRBJ2-5,TRBV6-5,TRBD1,NA,TGTGCCAGCAGTTACTCGGCAGGGGGACACGAGACCCAGTACTTC,CASSYSAGGHETQYF
TRBJ2-5,TRBV27,NA,NA,TGTGCCAGCAGCACCCACTCAGGGGGCGGGGGAGAGACCCAGTACTTC,CASSTHSGGGGETQYF
TRBJ1-1,TRBV6-4,NA,once,TGTGCCAGCAGTGCGGGATGGAACACTGAAGCTTTCTTT,CASSAGWNTEAFF
TRBJ1-3,TRBV28,TRBD1,NA,TGTGCCAGCAGTTTATTCGGGACAGCCGGAGGCACCATATATTTT,CASSLFGTAGGTIYF
TRBJ1-5,TRBV28,NA,NA,TGTGCCAGCAGTCCCCTCGGGACACCCACCTATAGCAATCAGCCCCAGCATTTT,CASSPLGTPTYSNQPQHF
TRBJ2-7,TRBV5-4,TRBD2,NA,TGTGCCAGCAGCAGGATAACCGGGACTAGCTCGTACGAGCAGTACTTC,CASSRITGTSSYEQYF
TRBJ2-3,TRBV27,NA,NA,TGTGCCAGCAGCGACCAACCACGGGTAACGGATACGCAGTATTTT,CASSDQPRVTDTQYF
TRBJ2-5,TRBV10-3,TRBD2,NA,TGTGCCATCAGTGAATCCGGGACTAGCGGGGTTGAGACCCAGTACTTC,CAISESGTSGVETQYF
TRBJ1-5,TRBV3-1/TRBV3-2,TRBD1,once,TGTGCCAGCAGCCCGGGACAGGGGTATCAGCCCCAGCATTTT,CASSPGQGYQPQHF
TRBJ1-5,TRBV2,TRBD1,NA,TGTGCCAGCAGGGGATCAACAGGGGGTGGAAATCAGCCCCAGCATTTT,CASRGSTGGGNQPQHF
TRBJ1-2,TRBV29-1,NA,NA,TGCAGCGTTGAAGTTCCCCGCGCTTATGGCTACACCTTC,CSVEVPRAYGYTF